The 17 T cell receptor beta chains below come from one sample, sequenced in a study of T cell responses to AZD1222 COVID-19 vaccine (dated by TCRdb to about 2021). Receptors were amplified or captured by the immunoSEQ multiplex PCR assay. This is the immuneACCESS table as TCRdb keeps it, with only in-frame sequences that have V and J called. A part of the clones is gone; compared with another copy, unresolved V genes explain less than half, and the rest is unexplained. A total of around 150,000 clones appear in this sample, roughly 91% of them only once. The ten largest clones add up to less than 6.5% of the sample. The time point label of this sample denotes: about 28 days (+/-7) after the second vaccine dose. The sample consisted of peripheral blood, taken 28 days after the second AZD1222 dose. Receptors originate from an adult who received the AZD1222 COVID-19 vaccine.

The J gene is TRBJ1-2, the V gene TRBV9; D is ambiguous. Germline V lookup: CDR1 SGDLS, CDR2 YYNGEE. CDR3 length equals 14 residues. V dropped 0 bases and J dropped 4 bases, with 10 bases sitting between them. CDR3 DNA sequence: TGTGCCAGCAGCGTAGTTACGCTGGGCTATGGCTACACCTTC. The encoded protein is CASSVVTLGYGYTF.

The count of this clone is one. The J gene is TRBJ1-3, the V gene TRBV30; 7 bases map to TRBD1. Germline V gene lookup returns CDR1 GTSNPN and CDR2 SVGIG (reference sequence). The CDR3 length is 15 residues. The V gene end was trimmed by 0 bases and the J gene end by 0 bases; junction bases not matched to a gene: 2. The CDR3 region has the DNA TGTGCCTGGAGTGTGGGACAGACCTCTGGAAACACCATATATTTT. The encoded protein is CAWSVGQTSGNTIYF. The full variable domain, rest sourced from reference TRBV30 and TRBJ1-3, is SQTIHQWPATLVQPVGSPLSLECTVEGTSNPNLYWYRQAAGRGLQLLFYSVGIGQISSEVPQNLSASRPQDRQFILSSKKLLLSDSGFYLCAWSVGQTSGNTIYFGEGSWLTVV.

CDR3: CASFSGSGDNEQFF. CDR3 coding DNA: TGTGCCAGCTTTAGCGGTTCAGGGGACAATGAGCAGTTCTTC. This sequence joins TRBV19 and TRBJ2-1; D possibly matches TRBD1 or TRBD2 (6 bases each). Trimming removed 9 bases from V and 5 bases from J, with 17 bases in between. CDR3 length equals 14 residues. Germline lookup yields CDR1 LNHDA and CDR2 SQIVND (reference sequence). Full variable domain (rest looked up from reference TRBV19 and TRBJ2-1): DGGITQSPKYLFRKEGQNVTLSCEQNLNHDAMYWYRQDPGQGLRLIYYSQIVNDFQKGDIAEGYSVSREKKESFPLTVTSAQKNPTAFYLCASFSGSGDNEQFFGPGTRLTVL.

The rearrangement uses TRBV30 and TRBJ2-7; TRBD1 aligns across 7 bases. The CDR3 covers 14 residues. V gave up 1 base and J gave up 4 bases; unmatched junction bases: 7. From germline, CDR1 is GTSNPN and CDR2 SVGIG (reference sequence). The CDR3 sequence is CAWSASGTVYEQYF. In nucleotides, the CDR3 is TGTGCCTGGAGTGCCTCCGGGACAGTTTACGAGCAGTACTTC.

The chain's CDR3 is CSVERGGRDTQYF. The CDR3, as DNA: TGCAGCGTCGAGCGGGGGGGAAGAGATACGCAGTATTTT. The chain joins TRBV29-1 to TRBJ2-3; 10 bases map to TRBD2. Losses at the gene ends were 6 bases for V and 5 bases for J; bases not matched to a gene: 5. The CDR3 spans 13 residues. Germline-derived CDR1 and CDR2 are SQVTM and ANQGSEA.

The chain couples TRBV5-4 to TRBJ2-5; D tentatively fits TRBD1 or TRBD2 (6 bases each). Germline assignment: CDR1 SGHNT and CDR2 YYREEE (reference sequence). The CDR3 totals 14 residues. V was clipped by 0 bases and J by 7 bases, with 13 bases between them. CDR3 amino acids: CASSLARGAGTQYF. The CDR3 DNA reads TGTGCCAGCAGCTTGGCAAGGGGGGCGGGGACCCAGTACTTC.

J is TRBJ2-5 and V is TRBV6-2 or TRBV6-3; D is unclear. This CDR3 has 17 amino acids. V lost 2 bases to trimming and J lost 3 bases, with 19 bases between them. Germline V gene lookup returns CDR1 MNHEY and CDR2 SVGEGT. The CDR3 here is CASSYHYALTAEETQYF. The CDR3, as DNA: TGTGCCAGCAGTTACCACTACGCCTTAACTGCTGAAGAGACCCAGTACTTC.

The chain is built from TRBV6-5 and TRBJ1-5, with TRBD1 matching 8 bases. Per germline, CDR1 MNHEY and CDR2 SVGAGI. The CDR3 length is 15 residues. Trimming at V came to 0 bases and at J to 8 bases, leaving 6 bases not matched to a gene. This CDR3 is CASSYSRDRMKPQHF. DNA of the CDR3: TGTGCCAGCAGTTACTCCCGGGACAGGATGAAGCCCCAGCATTTT.

The V call is TRBV10-3, the J call TRBJ1-1, with a tentative D call TRBD1 (6 bases). Germline V CDR1 and CDR2: ENHRY, SYGVKD. Between the trimmed V and J ends, which lost 6 bases and 7 bases, there was a span of 12 bases. This CDR3 has 12 amino acids. The CDR3 reads CAIRGGGGEAFF. CDR3 bases: TGTGCCATCAGAGGGGGGGGAGGTGAAGCTTTCTTT.

J is TRBJ2-5 and V is TRBV7-2, with 8 bases lining up with TRBD2. The ends lost 3 bases at V and 5 bases at J; junction bases unmatched: 8. CDR1 SGHTA and CDR2 FQGNSA come from the germline V gene. This CDR3 is built from 15 residues. CDR3 DNA sequence: TGTGCCAGCAGCTTGGGACTAGGCCGTGGGGAGACCCAGTACTTC. Translation gives CASSLGLGRGETQYF. Together with reference TRBV7-2 and TRBJ2-5, the CDR3 gives the full variable domain: GAGVSQSPSNKVTEKGKDVELRCDPISGHTALYWYRQSLGQGLEFLIYFQGNSAPDKSGLPSDRFSAERTGGSVSTLTIQRTQQEDSAVYLCASSLGLGRGETQYFGPGTRLLVL.

The V gene is TRBV19, the J gene TRBJ2-7, with D tentatively TRBD2 (5 bases). This CDR3 is 15 amino acids long. V was cut by 3 bases and J by 2 bases, with 14 bases left in between. Germline V gene sequence: CDR1 LNHDA, CDR2 SQIVND (reference sequence). The CDR3 loop reads CASSIRPTGTYEQYF. CDR3 nucleotides: TGTGCCAGTAGTATTAGGCCCACGGGAACCTACGAGCAGTACTTC.

The rearrangement links TRBV5-6 to TRBJ2-7; D assignment may be TRBD1 or TRBD2 (5 bases each). CDR1 is SGHDT, CDR2 YYEEEE, per germline. The V gene lost 4 bases and the J gene lost 1 base, with 12 bases spanning the gap. The CDR3 extends over 14 amino acids. The CDR3 DNA follows: TGTGCCAGCAGCCGGGACGCACGATCCTACGAGCAGTACTTC. Translated: CASSRDARSYEQYF.

The chain carries TRBV7-2 and TRBJ1-1; D gene ambiguous. The CDR3 runs to 14 residues. CDR1 is SGHTA, CDR2 FQGNSA, per germline. Deletions cut 0 bases from V and 1 base from J, with 6 bases between. The CDR3 DNA follows: TGTGCCAGCAGCTTAGCGGGATCGAACACTGAAGCTTTCTTT. This sequence encodes CASSLAGSNTEAFF.

The chain combines TRBV19 with TRBJ1-2; 8 bases match TRBD1. V lost 6 bases and J lost 7; bases outside the gene matches: 7. Germline V gene lookup returns CDR1 LNHDA and CDR2 SQIVND (reference sequence). The CDR3 is 13 residues long. The CDR3 reads CASSQSRGLGYTF. CDR3 DNA: TGTGCCAGTAGCCAATCCAGGGGGCTTGGCTACACCTTC.

The chain is built from TRBV5-1 and TRBJ2-5; D might be TRBD1 or TRBD2, each matching 5 bases. CDR1 and CDR2 from the germline V gene are SGHRS and YFSETQ. V was cut by 4 bases and J by 2 bases, with 15 bases left in between. The CDR3 length is 15 residues. The chain's CDR3 is CASSPGVQEQETQYF. In nucleotides, the CDR3 is TGCGCCAGCAGCCCCGGGGTACAGGAACAAGAGACCCAGTACTTC.

The chain employs TRBV6-5 and TRBJ2-5, with TRBD1 matching over 8 bases. Germline assignment: CDR1 MNHEY and CDR2 SVGAGI. Trimming cost V 1 base and J 4 bases; bases outside gene matches: 8. This CDR3 contains 16 residues. The CDR3 sequence: CASSYWGQGAGETQYF. CDR3 sequence (DNA): TGTGCCAGCAGTTACTGGGGGCAGGGGGCCGGAGAGACCCAGTACTTC.

The CDR3 is CASSLFNSASQHF. As DNA, the CDR3 is TGTGCCAGCAGTTTATTCAATTCGGCCAGCCAGCATTTT. The chain employs TRBV27 and TRBJ1-5, with D uncertain. Trimming took off 1 base at V and 12 bases at J, with 13 bases between the two ends. The length of the CDR3 is 13 residues. Germline assignment: CDR1 MNHEY and CDR2 SMNVEV (reference sequence).